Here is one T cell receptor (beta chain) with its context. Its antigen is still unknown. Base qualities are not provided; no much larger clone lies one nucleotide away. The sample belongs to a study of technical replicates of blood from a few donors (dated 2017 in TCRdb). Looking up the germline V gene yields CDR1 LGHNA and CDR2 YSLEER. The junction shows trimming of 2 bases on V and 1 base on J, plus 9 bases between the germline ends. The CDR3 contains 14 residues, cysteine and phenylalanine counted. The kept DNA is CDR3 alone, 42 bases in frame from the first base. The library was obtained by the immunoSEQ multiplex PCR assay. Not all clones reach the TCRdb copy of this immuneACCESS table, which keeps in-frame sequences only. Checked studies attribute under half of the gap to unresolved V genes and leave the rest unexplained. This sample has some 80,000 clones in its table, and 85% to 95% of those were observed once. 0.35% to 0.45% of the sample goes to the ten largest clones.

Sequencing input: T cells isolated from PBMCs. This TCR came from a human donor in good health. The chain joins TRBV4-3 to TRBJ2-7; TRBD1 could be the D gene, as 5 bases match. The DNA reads TGCGCCAGCAGCCAAATTACAGGATCCTACGAGCAGTACTTC. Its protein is CASSQITGSYEQYF.